This T cell receptor (beta chain) was recorded in a study of blood T cell repertoires in COVID-19 (dated by TCRdb to 2019 to 2021). For the study in its entirety: Samples from collaborators originated in the United States, Italy and Spain and spanned both the acute and convalescent phases of COVID-19. The material from the prospective study consisted of cDNA or gDNA derived from T cells, B-cell-depleted T cells, or PBMCs. Subjects who had been exposed to COVID-19, were actively infected with it, or had recovered from it provided the deeply sampled blood TCRbeta repertoires that made up the dataset. A freely available public database, intended as a resource for researchers studying the immune response to SARS-CoV-2, is where the repertoires were released. Samples were obtained from the ongoing ImmuneRACE study (first 160 participants) and from 1,254 subjects provided by 6 global collaborators. A de-identified subject ID, COVID-19 status, age in years and sex were almost always included in the sample metadata. Where available, HLA class I and class II types were obtained from metadata supplied by the sample provider rather than from assay-based typing.

In the prospective study, participants were 18 to 89 years old, resided in about two dozen geographic areas of the United States, and were enrolled through a virtual design. In the prospective study, participants were assigned to cohorts based on the clinical history participants reported in a screening survey and a study questionnaire. Recovered participants in ImmuneRACE Cohort 3 were defined by two consecutive negative NP/OP PCR tests, clearance by a healthcare professional, or resolution of symptoms. Each participant in the prospective study had whole blood, serum and a nasopharyngeal or oropharyngeal swab collected by mobile phlebotomists. Prospective study participants could optionally give additional blood draws and questionnaires over an approximately 2-month period. Before DNA extraction, blood samples from the prospective study were shipped at room temperature or frozen. Trimming takes 2 bases from V and 1 base from J, and the germline ends sit 5 bases apart. Per the germline V gene, KGHSY is the CDR1 and FQNENV is the CDR2. The CDR3 measures 13 amino acids from cysteine to phenylalanine. Only the CDR3 region is kept as DNA, spanning 39 bases read in frame from base 1.

TCRbeta CDR3 regions were amplified from genomic DNA by means of the immunoSEQ Assay, a bias-controlled multiplex PCR. Under the source paper's analysis protocol: Nucleated cell counts per sample were estimated from amplification of reference gene primers within the assay. To quantify the absolute abundance of each unique TCRbeta CDR3 rearrangement, sequence reads were collapsed and filtered. For each sample, productive Simpson clonality was calculated as the square root of Simpson's diversity index across productive rearrangements. TCRdb holds this immuneACCESS table with in-frame rearrangements only. Some clones are missing; in checked studies, unresolved V genes explain under half, and the rest has no known cause. V, J and clone size are those of that table, while D and trimming were read from the DNA. This sample has under 300,000 clones in its table, and around 86% of those were observed once. The ten largest account for 1.5% to 2% of the sample.

Results the study describes overall, beyond this receptor: The amount of clinical and demographic metadata varied by source and participant and was provided uncurated.

Points on this clone: Its antigen remains undetermined. Qualities for individual bases were not recorded, and no much larger clone is one base off.

This TCR derives from a woman in her thirties or forties who had recovered from COVID-19. The sample consisted of PBMCs or T cells enriched from blood (not recorded which). The rearranged chain carries TRBV16 and TRBJ1-1, with no D gene named confidently. The sequenced DNA is TGTGCCAGCAGCCAACAGGCGAACACTGAAGCTTTCTTT. This is translated as CASSQQANTEAFF.